These 27 T cell receptor beta chains came from one sample sequenced in a study of T cells after yellow fever vaccination. TCRdb reprocessed the 5' RACE reads with MiXCR, giving one entry per CDR3 protein. The sample lists about 220,000 distinct CDR3 sequences, roughly 6.2% occurring once. The sample here was CD4+ T cells sorted from PBMCs, taken on the day of the yellow fever booster vaccination. The receptors derive from a man aged 25-45 years who received the YFV17D yellow fever vaccine.

The V call is TRBV3-1, the J call TRBJ2-2; possible D gene TRBD1, 5 bases. The CDR3 length is 15 residues. CDR1 and CDR2 from the germline V gene are LGHDT and YNNKEL (reference sequence). V was clipped by 4 bases and J by 4 bases, with 13 bases between them. CDR3 residues: CASSRTSGITGELFF. The CDR3 DNA follows: TGTGCCAGCAGCCGAACGTCAGGGATCACCGGGGAGCTGTTTTTT.

This clonotype was counted between two and nine times. The chain couples TRBV5-1 to TRBJ2-7; D is possibly TRBD1 (5 bases). From germline, CDR1 is SGHRS and CDR2 YFSETQ. The CDR3 runs 14 residues. Trimming removed 8 bases at V and 2 bases at J, with 17 bases between. The CDR3 sequence: CASKAQDIPYEQYF. The DNA of the CDR3 is TGCGCCAGTAAGGCGCAGGACATACCCTACGAGCAGTACTTC. Filled out from reference TRBV5-1 and TRBJ2-7, the complete variable domain reads KAGVTQTPRYLIKTRGQQVTLSCSPISGHRSVSWYQQTPGQGLQFLFEYFSETQRNKGNFPGRFSGRQFSNSRSEMNVSTLELGDSALYLCASKAQDIPYEQYFGPGTRLTVT.

This sequence joins TRBV18 and TRBJ2-7, with 13 bases identical to TRBD2. The CDR3 covers 14 residues. Germline V gene sequence: CDR1 KGHSH, CDR2 LQKENI. After removal of 4 bases from V and 7 bases from J, the junction contained 4 bases not matched to a gene. The CDR3 DNA reads TGTGCCAGCTCACAGGGACTAGCGGGAAGGGAGCAGTACTTC. Amino acid sequence: CASSQGLAGREQYF.

This clonotype was counted at least ten times. The chain links TRBV12-3 or TRBV12-4 to TRBJ2-1; 10 bases are shared with TRBD2. Trimming cost V 3 bases and J 8 bases; bases outside gene matches: 4. The CDR3 is 14 residues long. In DNA, the CDR3 is TGTGCCAGCAGTTTTACTAGCGGGACTGATGAGCAGTTCTTC. Translation: CASSFTSGTDEQFF.

This clonotype was counted a few times. CDR3 bases: TGTGCCAGCAGCGTAGTGGGACAGGGAAACACCGGGGAGCTGTTTTTT. It is translated as CASSVVGQGNTGELFF. This chain joins TRBV9 and TRBJ2-2, with TRBD1 matching over 9 bases. Germline V lookup: CDR1 SGDLS, CDR2 YYNGEE. V dropped 0 bases and J dropped 2; count of bases not matched to a gene: 2. CDR3 length: 16 residues.

Concerning this clonotype itself: This may be a read error: a much more frequent sequence differs by one nucleotide. J is TRBJ2-1 and V is TRBV14, with D perhaps given as TRBD1 or TRBD2 (6 bases each). Germline V gives CDR1 SGHDN, CDR2 FVKESK. The V end was cut by 1 base, the J end by 9 bases, with 22 bases between. The CDR3 consists of 17 residues. Here the CDR3 reads CASSQAHWGALHSEQFF. CDR3 coding DNA: TGTGCCAGCAGCCAAGCCCATTGGGGGGCCCTCCACAGTGAGCAGTTCTTC.

This chain uses TRBV6-5 with TRBJ1-1; 11 bases map to TRBD1. CDR3 length: 16 amino acids. Losses at the gene ends were 5 bases for V and 4 bases for J; bases not matched to a gene: 9. Germline lookup yields CDR1 MNHEY and CDR2 SVGAGI. The CDR3 nucleotides are TGTGCCAGCAGTCACTTCCCCGGGACAGGGGGCACTGAAGCTTTCTTT. Protein sequence: CASSHFPGTGGTEAFF.

This chain connects TRBV7-8 to TRBJ2-7, with D possibly matching TRBD2 (6 bases). Trimming took 5 bases from V and 7 from J, leaving 18 bases between them. Germline lookup yields CDR1 SGHVS and CDR2 FQNEAQ. The CDR3 extends over 14 amino acids. CDR3 sequence reads: CASSKPGLPPEQYF. For the CDR3, the DNA is TGTGCCAGCAGCAAACCGGGACTTCCTCCTGAGCAGTACTTC.

This clonotype was seen a handful of times. This chain uses TRBV11-2 with TRBJ1-1; TRBD1 might be the D (6 bases). This CDR3 comprises 14 residues. CDR1 SGHAT and CDR2 FQNNGV come from the germline V gene. The V gene lost 2 bases and the J gene lost 4 bases, with 11 bases spanning the gap. The CDR3 loop reads CASSLTGGPTEAFF. The CDR3 region has the DNA TGTGCCAGCAGCTTAACGGGGGGCCCCACTGAAGCTTTCTTT.

In its sample, this clonotype was seen many times. The V and J genes are TRBV5-1 and TRBJ2-5; D perhaps matches TRBD2 (5 bases). The germline CDR1 and CDR2 sequences are SGHRS and YFSETQ. V lost 2 bases and J 5 bases, leaving 10 bases between the germline ends. This CDR3 spans 13 amino acids. The CDR3 DNA follows: TGCGCCAGCAGCTTCGACGGGGAGGAGACCCAGTACTTC. Residues: CASSFDGEETQYF.

The J gene is TRBJ1-5, the V gene TRBV20-1, with TRBD1 matching over 7 bases. The trim removed 4 bases at V and 6 bases at J, leaving 12 bases unmatched. Germline lookup yields CDR1 DFQATT and CDR2 SNEGSKA (reference sequence). CDR3 length: 15 amino acids. This CDR3 reads CSAKGTAVSSQPQHF. The CDR3 region has the DNA TGCAGTGCTAAGGGGACAGCCGTTAGCTCTCAGCCCCAGCATTTT.

The chain uses TRBV29-1 and TRBJ2-5, with 10 bases lining up with TRBD1. CDR1 and CDR2 from the germline V gene are SQVTM and ANQGSEA. Germline trimming cut 4 bases from V and 4 bases from J; bases unmatched to any gene: 9. The CDR3 runs to 15 residues. This chain's CDR3 is CSVAPRTGGGETQYF. The CDR3 bases are TGCAGCGTTGCCCCCCGGACAGGGGGGGGAGAGACCCAGTACTTC.

This clonotype appeared many times. The chain links TRBV9 to TRBJ2-3; 8 bases fit TRBD1. CDR3 size: 14 residues. Germline V gene data show CDR1 as SGDLS and CDR2 as YYNGEE. V shed 0 bases and J 9 bases; nucleotides not matched to a gene: 6. In DNA form, the CDR3 reads TGTGCCAGCAGCGTAGCTGTGACAGGGGTGACGCAGTATTTT. Translated, it gives CASSVAVTGVTQYF.

Many counts were recorded for this clonotype. The chain recombines TRBV20-1 with TRBJ1-1; D unresolved. The V and J ends lost 1 base and 5 bases respectively, with 8 bases between them. The CDR3 spans 12 residues. In germline, CDR1 is DFQATT, CDR2 SNEGSKA (reference sequence). The CDR3 DNA sequence: TGCAGTGCTAGAGGTCTCAGTACTGAAGCTTTCTTT. Amino acid sequence: CSARGLSTEAFF.

This rearrangement joins TRBV10-3 to TRBJ2-3; perhaps TRBD2 as D (5 bases). CDR1 and CDR2 from the germline V gene are ENHRY and SYGVKD. Trimming pared 4 bases from V and 3 bases from J, leaving 5 bases between. The CDR3 totals 12 residues. The DNA of the CDR3 is TGTGCCATCAGTGTAGCGACAGATACGCAGTATTTT. Its translation is CAISVATDTQYF.

The chain links TRBV7-2 to TRBJ1-6; TRBD1 is a possible D gene (5 bases). Trimming removed 2 bases at V and 10 bases at J, with 12 bases between. This CDR3 is 14 amino acids long. Germline assignment: CDR1 SGHTA and CDR2 FQGNSA. The CDR3 nucleotides read TGTGCCAGCAGCTTAAACGGGGGAGGCTCACCCCTCCACTTT. This encodes CASSLNGGGSPLHF.

This clonotype was detected only a few times. The V gene is TRBV5-1, the J gene TRBJ2-7; TRBD2 agrees at 14 bases. From germline, CDR1 is SGHRS and CDR2 YFSETQ. V lost 3 bases to trimming and J lost 6 bases; unmatched junction nucleotides: 5. This CDR3 has 15 amino acids. The CDR3 loop reads CASSSGTSGSLEQYF. The CDR3 DNA is TGCGCCAGCAGCTCTGGGACTAGCGGGAGTCTCGAGCAGTACTTC.

CDR3 sequence reads: CSARLPPDGYTF. The CDR3 DNA is TGCAGTGCTAGGCTCCCCCCGGATGGCTACACCTTC. The chain carries TRBV20-1 and TRBJ1-2; D call uncertain. Per germline, CDR1 DFQATT and CDR2 SNEGSKA (reference sequence). V lost 3 bases and J lost 6, with 11 bases in between. The CDR3 covers 12 residues.

This clonotype was recorded at least ten times. The rearrangement joins TRBV20-1 to TRBJ2-2; 8 bases agree with TRBD1. This CDR3 has 12 residues. V lost 7 bases, J lost 8 bases, and 6 bases stayed unmatched. Germline V CDR1 and CDR2: DFQATT, SNEGSKA (reference sequence). In nucleotides, the CDR3 is TGCAGTGTGTCAGGGGGCCCAGGGGAGCTGTTTTTT. Protein: CSVSGGPGELFF.

This clonotype was detected many times. V usage is TRBV29-1 and J usage is TRBJ2-3, with a tentative D call TRBD1 (6 bases). Germline-derived CDR1 and CDR2 are SQVTM and ANQGSEA. V was shortened by 6 bases and J by 1 base, with 14 bases between the two germline ends. The CDR3 consists of 14 residues. The CDR3 loop reads CSVVQGLGTDTQYF. The CDR3 DNA reads as TGCAGCGTAGTCCAGGGGTTAGGCACAGATACGCAGTATTTT.

This clonotype was counted a few times. The chain is built from TRBV6-1 and TRBJ1-1, with 10 bases fitting TRBD1. The CDR3 spans 16 residues. In germline, CDR1 is MNHNS, CDR2 SASEGT. Losses at the gene ends were 6 bases for V and 7 bases for J; bases not matched to a gene: 14. The CDR3 loop reads CASSQDRGFLGSEAFF. CDR3 bases: TGTGCCAGCAGCCAGGACAGGGGGTTCCTAGGGAGTGAAGCTTTCTTT.

This chain uses TRBV5-1 with TRBJ2-7, with TRBD2 matching 13 bases. CDR3 size: 15 residues. From germline, CDR1 is SGHRS and CDR2 YFSETQ. J gave up 6 bases and V 7 bases, and 10 bases lay outside the gene matches. For the CDR3, the DNA is TGCGCCAGCGCCGGGGGACTAGCGGGAATGGCCGAGCAGTACTTC. It translates to CASAGGLAGMAEQYF.

In this sample, this clonotype turned up many times. The chain is built from TRBV5-1 and TRBJ2-1; 13 positions match TRBD2. The junction had 2 bases not matched to a gene; V was cut back by 3 bases and J by 5 bases. Per germline, CDR1 SGHRS and CDR2 YFSETQ. The CDR3 totals 15 residues. The CDR3 DNA reads TGCGCCAGCAGCTCTGGACTAGCGGGAGACAATGAGCAGTTCTTC. It yields the protein CASSSGLAGDNEQFF.

Many counts were recorded for this clonotype. The chain combines TRBV4-3 with TRBJ2-7; the D gene could be TRBD1 or TRBD2 (5 bases each). Germline-derived CDR1 and CDR2 are LGHNA and YSLEER. CDR3 length: 15 amino acids. Between the trimmed V and J ends, which lost 3 bases and 4 bases, there was a span of 16 bases. As DNA, the CDR3 is TGCGCCAGCAGCCAGGCCAATCGGGACCCGTACGAGCAGTACTTC. This codes for CASSQANRDPYEQYF.

This clonotype was seen more than once but under ten times. This chain links TRBV24-1 with TRBJ2-7, with D perhaps TRBD2 (6 bases). Trimming removed 5 bases at V and 3 bases at J, with 19 bases between. Germline loops: CDR1 KGHDR, CDR2 SFDVKD. The CDR3 is 16 residues long. The CDR3 nucleotides are TGTGCCACCAGTGCCGTGGGACGGGCGGGGTTCTACGAGCAGTACTTC. Protein product: CATSAVGRAGFYEQYF.

The rearrangement uses TRBV10-3 and TRBJ2-1; D assignment may be TRBD1 or TRBD2 (5 bases each). V was cut by 0 bases and J by 4 bases, with 10 bases left in between. Germline-derived CDR1 and CDR2 are ENHRY and SYGVKD. This CDR3 has 15 amino acids. The CDR3 nucleotides are TGTGCCATCAGTGAGTCCGGGACCGAATACAATGAGCAGTTCTTC. Translated, it gives CAISESGTEYNEQFF.

This chain joins TRBV5-4 and TRBJ2-5; 7 bases align to TRBD2. This CDR3 has 16 residues. The germline CDR1 and CDR2 sequences are SGHNT and YYREEE (reference sequence). The junction had 14 bases not matched to a gene; V was cut back by 4 bases and J by 5 bases. The CDR3 sequence: CASSQRRSGIGETQYF. The CDR3 nucleotides are TGTGCCAGCAGCCAACGACGGAGCGGGATCGGGGAGACCCAGTACTTC.